In this sample, the clone carrying this T cell receptor (beta chain) turned up many times. The data are from a study of regulatory T cells in long-lasting Graves disease. Construction of TCR beta libraries relied on iRepertoire HTBI primers and on Arm-PCR targeting CDR3 regions. TCRdb passed the multiplex PCR reads through MiXCR, listing each CDR3 protein once. The sample carries about 560,000 distinct CDR3 sequences, about 16% recorded once. This CDR3 has 11 amino acids. CDR1 and CDR2 (germline): GTSNPN, SVGIG (reference sequence). V shed 1 base and J shed 7 bases, with 4 bases lying between them. Time point indicated: newly diagnosed GD, antithyroid drugs for less than 3 months. The TCR library used RNA extracted from PBMCs. This sample also belongs to another study, concerning T cells in Graves' hyperthyroidism and ophthalmopathy.

This sequence originates from a man aged 18 to 35 with Graves disease. The sequences come from peripheral blood mononuclear cells (PBMCs), collected at new diagnosis, from a patient treated with antithyroid drugs. This chain uses TRBV30 with TRBJ1-4; unclear D gene. As DNA, the CDR3 is TGTGCCTGGAGTGATGGTGAAAAACTGTTTTTT. It specifies CAWSDGEKLFF.